This is a list of T cell receptor beta chains from one sample in a study of lymphopenia after photon versus proton radiotherapy. Measured with immunoSEQ multiplex PCR; TCRdb has only the in-frame clones, and not every one. The profile covers 75,000 to 95,000 clones, with around 88% appearing a single time and about 1.3% taken by the ten largest. The specimen comprised peripheral blood, sampled from a patient treated with proton-based radiotherapy. These receptors all stem from a man in his 60s with pancreatic cancer. CDR3s include the opening cysteine and the closing phenylalanine or tryptophan. The D gene is left open where the match is weak.

cdr3_aa d_call j_call v_call
CASSLVVGPLSYEQYF . TRBJ2-7 TRBV5-5
CASSLGLQTTYEQYF . TRBJ2-7 TRBV6-5
CASSLTGRGSGTADTQYF TRBD2 TRBJ2-3 TRBV7-3
CASHSPDSQDTQYF . TRBJ2-3 TRBV5-1
CASSFRTSGRDTQYF TRBD2 TRBJ2-3 TRBV28
CASSSYPGLASNEQFF TRBD2 TRBJ2-1 TRBV7-2
CASSLAKGTPFEQYF . TRBJ2-7 TRBV7-6
CASSHRTGSWNTEAFF . TRBJ1-1 TRBV4-2
CASSYRDRGAREQYF TRBD1 TRBJ2-7 TRBV5-4
CASSLETGRSYEQYF . TRBJ2-7 TRBV5-1
CASSPARQGLAGSYNEQFF TRBD2 TRBJ2-1 TRBV14
CASSQVSGELFF . TRBJ2-2 TRBV4-3
CASSGTSGVMADTQYF TRBD2 TRBJ2-3 TRBV5-1
CASSVGTGGSYEQYF TRBD1 TRBJ2-7 TRBV9
CASSLVGVKNTIYF . TRBJ1-3 TRBV11-3
CASSLPRAPYNEQFF . TRBJ2-1 TRBV28
CASSLGQGASYGYTF TRBD1 TRBJ1-2 TRBV7-9
CASSLGGLAGLSSYNEQFF TRBD2 TRBJ2-1 TRBV5-1
CASSWGVSSYNEQFF . TRBJ2-1 TRBV19
CASRFSSGFTDTQYF TRBD2 TRBJ2-3 TRBV27
CASSPRVSTDTQYF . TRBJ2-3 TRBV18
CASSERGAGANVLTF . TRBJ2-6 TRBV18
CASSRPGLAGLGDTQYF TRBD2 TRBJ2-3 TRBV13
CASSSFLLTGRQTDTQYF . TRBJ2-3 TRBV5-1
CASKGGVSVYEQYF . TRBJ2-7 TRBV7-8
CASSPFSREQFF . TRBJ2-1 TRBV7-2
CASTVTGPPNEKLFF TRBD1 TRBJ1-4 TRBV6-6
CASSLGHSLETQYF . TRBJ2-5 TRBV7-2
CASSLSGQGLYGYTF TRBD1 TRBJ1-2 TRBV7-9
CASSLEPGRTEETQYF . TRBJ2-5 TRBV13
CASSEGAGIYEQFF . TRBJ2-1 TRBV6-1
CASSPRTSGSSYNEQFF TRBD2 TRBJ2-1 TRBV14
CASSEEDAF . TRBJ1-2 TRBV25-1
CASSQWGSTGGLYGYTF TRBD1 TRBJ1-2 TRBV14
CASRYRQEPNYGYTF . TRBJ1-2 TRBV27
CASSLDLVSNDEQYF . TRBJ2-7 TRBV5-4
CASRANEKLFF . TRBJ1-4 TRBV28
CASRRTEGSHNEQFF . TRBJ2-1 TRBV6-5
CASSKAGGPNNEQFF TRBD2 TRBJ2-1 TRBV5-4
CASSSIPGYTEAFF . TRBJ1-1 TRBV18
CASSFRTGVYNEQFF TRBD1 TRBJ2-1 TRBV5-6
CASSLSGRAETQYF TRBD2 TRBJ2-5 TRBV7-2
CASSELGLLEQYF TRBD2 TRBJ2-7 TRBV6-1
CASSYSSQHSGNTIYF . TRBJ1-3 TRBV6-5
CASSPTGPGELFF . TRBJ2-2 TRBV28
CSASYGDTQYF . TRBJ2-3 TRBV20-1
CASSERVGAGVAFF . TRBJ1-1 TRBV9
CASSLVGGGGLINEQFF . TRBJ2-1 TRBV7-9
CASSKVLLSGNTIYF . TRBJ1-3 TRBV6-1
CASSMPGYGYTF . TRBJ1-2 TRBV19
CASSPGLAGVLEQFF TRBD2 TRBJ2-1 TRBV5-6
CAWSASYEQYF . TRBJ2-7 TRBV30
CASSVTGPGAGELFF . TRBJ2-2 TRBV6-1
CASTKGTSGGTDTQYF TRBD2 TRBJ2-3 TRBV2
CSARRGVETQYF . TRBJ2-5 TRBV29-1
CASSFGGTTGSGNQPQHF TRBD1 TRBJ1-5 TRBV28
CASSAQAIGNTIYF . TRBJ1-3 TRBV9